Listed below are T cell receptor beta chains from one sample, sequenced in a study of naive and memory T cell subsets. TCRdb recomputed calls from the UMI-ligation and nested PCR reads with MiXCR, one row per CDR3 protein. Altogether more than 95,000 distinct CDR3 sequences are present, roughly 14% being singletons, with the ten largest covering around 2.8%. The sequenced sample was naive CD8+ T cells from blood. The origin of the receptors is a human donor in good health. Both conserved end residues are part of each CDR3. A D gene is named only where the DNA matches it firmly. Expanded clones get a size class; other rows say once, few or many, or leave the size out.

CDR3 DNA,CDR3 protein,clone size,J gene,V gene,D gene
TGTGCCAGCAGCTTCGGGGTTTTCGGCGAGCAGTACTTC,CASSFGVFGEQYF,few,TRBJ2-7,TRBV7-2,.
TGTGCCAGCAGTTTAGCGGAAACCCACCCGGAGACCCAGTACTTC,CASSLAETHPETQYF,.,TRBJ2-5,TRBV27,.
TGTGCCAGCAGCTTGGGAGTCGTAGAGACCCAGTACTTC,CASSLGVVETQYF,many,TRBJ2-5,TRBV5-6,.
TGCGCCAGCAGAGCGGGGGTGACGGATTACGAGCAGTACTTC,CASRAGVTDYEQYF,.,TRBJ2-7,TRBV4-3,TRBD2
TGTGCTAGTGGTTTAGCGGGGGGCTTGCCCGGGGAGCTGTTTTTT,CASGLAGGLPGELFF,few,TRBJ2-2,TRBV12-5,TRBD2
TGTGCCAGCAACGACGGCTCTGGGGCCAACGTCCTGACTTTC,CASNDGSGANVLTF,.,TRBJ2-6,TRBV27,.
TGCGCCAGCCAAGGGGAGATGGGATACAATGAGCAGTTCTTC,CASQGEMGYNEQFF,few,TRBJ2-1,TRBV5-1,.
TGTGCCAGCAGCAACCCCGAAGGGGGACTGGGTTTTGGGGAGACCCAGTACTTC,CASSNPEGGLGFGETQYF,.,TRBJ2-5,TRBV12-3/TRBV12-4,.
TGCAGTGCTTCAGCGGGCACGAGTCATCCGGCCCGCCGGGGTACGCAGTATTTT,CSASAGTSHPARRGTQYF,few,TRBJ2-3,TRBV20-1,.
TGTGCCAGCTCTTTGCCAGACCGTATCGATGGCTACACCTTC,CASSLPDRIDGYTF,many,TRBJ1-2,TRBV7-9,.